The present entry profiles one T cell receptor (beta chain) with its context. The CDR3 spans 15 residues. V lost 0 bases and J lost 1; bases outside the gene matches: 2. CDR1 is LGHNA, CDR2 YSLEER, per germline. The data belong to a study of CD8+ T cells in alopecia areata. Extracted from the samples, RNA was reverse transcribed into cDNA to serve as the sequencing template. Some clones are missing from TCRdb's copy, which holds only in-frame ones; the method was immunoSEQ multiplex PCR. The table records 34,000 or so clones, around 60% of them present only once. The chain links TRBV4-3 to TRBJ2-5; 7 nucleotides align to TRBD1. This receptor was taken from a human donor with alopecia areata. Input material: NKG2D-high CD8+ T cells sorted from blood. The CDR3 sequence is CASSQDRDSQETQYF. CDR3 in DNA: TGCGCCAGCAGCCAAGATAGGGACAGCCAAGAGACCCAGTACTTC.